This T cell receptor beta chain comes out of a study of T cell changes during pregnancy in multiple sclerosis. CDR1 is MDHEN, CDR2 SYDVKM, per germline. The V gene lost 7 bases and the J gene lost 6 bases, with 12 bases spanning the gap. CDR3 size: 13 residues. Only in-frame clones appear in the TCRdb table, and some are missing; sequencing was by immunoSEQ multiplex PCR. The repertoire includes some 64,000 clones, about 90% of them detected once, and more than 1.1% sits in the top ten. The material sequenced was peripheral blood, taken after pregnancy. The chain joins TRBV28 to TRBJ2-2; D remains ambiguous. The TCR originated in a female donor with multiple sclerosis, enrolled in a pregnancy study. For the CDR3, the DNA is TGTGCCAGCACTGGTCAGGTACCCGGGGAGCTGTTTTTT. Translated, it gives CASTGQVPGELFF.